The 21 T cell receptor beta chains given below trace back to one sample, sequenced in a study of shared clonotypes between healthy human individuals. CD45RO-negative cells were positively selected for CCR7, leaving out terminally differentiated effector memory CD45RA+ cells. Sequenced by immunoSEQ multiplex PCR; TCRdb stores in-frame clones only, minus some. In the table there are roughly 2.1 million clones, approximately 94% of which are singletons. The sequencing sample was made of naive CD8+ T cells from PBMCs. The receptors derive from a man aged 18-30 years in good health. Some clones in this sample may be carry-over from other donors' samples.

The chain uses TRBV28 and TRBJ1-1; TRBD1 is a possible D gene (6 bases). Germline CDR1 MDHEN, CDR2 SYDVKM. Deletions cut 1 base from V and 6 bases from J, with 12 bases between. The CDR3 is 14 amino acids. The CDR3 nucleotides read TGTGCCAGCAGTTTATTTGGGGGCGAGCCTGAAGCTTTCTTT. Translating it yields CASSLFGGEPEAFF.

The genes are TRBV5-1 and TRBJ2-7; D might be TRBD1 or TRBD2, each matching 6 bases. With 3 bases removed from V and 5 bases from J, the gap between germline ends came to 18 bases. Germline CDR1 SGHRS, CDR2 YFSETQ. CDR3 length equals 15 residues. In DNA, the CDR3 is TGCGCCAGCAGCTGGTCGGAGGGGGTGAGAAACGAGCAGTACTTC. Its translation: CASSWSEGVRNEQYF.

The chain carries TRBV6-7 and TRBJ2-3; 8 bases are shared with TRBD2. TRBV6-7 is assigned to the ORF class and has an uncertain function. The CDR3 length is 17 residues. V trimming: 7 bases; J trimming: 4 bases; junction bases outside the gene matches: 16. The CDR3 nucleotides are TGTGCCAGCACTTCAATAAGTCGGGGACTAGTCCCAGATACGCAGTATTTT. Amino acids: CASTSISRGLVPDTQYF.

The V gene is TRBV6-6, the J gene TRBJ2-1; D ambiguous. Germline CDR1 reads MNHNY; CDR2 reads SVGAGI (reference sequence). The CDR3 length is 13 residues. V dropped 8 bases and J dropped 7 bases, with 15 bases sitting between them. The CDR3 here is CASHLGLINEQFF. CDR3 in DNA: TGTGCCAGCCACTTGGGTCTCATTAATGAGCAGTTCTTC.

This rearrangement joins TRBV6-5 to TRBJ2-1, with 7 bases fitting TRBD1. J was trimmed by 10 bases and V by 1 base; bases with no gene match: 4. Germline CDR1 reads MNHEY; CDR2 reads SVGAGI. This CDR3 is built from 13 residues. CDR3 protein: CASSYFRGQEQFF. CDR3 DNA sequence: TGTGCCAGCAGTTACTTTAGGGGGCAGGAGCAGTTCTTC.

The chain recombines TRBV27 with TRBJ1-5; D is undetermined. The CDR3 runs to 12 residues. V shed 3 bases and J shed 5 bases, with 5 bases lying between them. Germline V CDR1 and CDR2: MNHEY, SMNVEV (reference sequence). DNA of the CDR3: TGTGCCAGCAGTTTCTATGATCAGCCCCAGCATTTT. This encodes CASSFYDQPQHF.

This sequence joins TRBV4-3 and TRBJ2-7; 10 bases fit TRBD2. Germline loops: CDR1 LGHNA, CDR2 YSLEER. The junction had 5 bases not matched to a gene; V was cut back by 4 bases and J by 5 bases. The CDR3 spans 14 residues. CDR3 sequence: CASSPGLAGDEQYF. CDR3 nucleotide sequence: TGCGCCAGCAGCCCCGGGCTAGCGGGAGACGAGCAGTACTTC.

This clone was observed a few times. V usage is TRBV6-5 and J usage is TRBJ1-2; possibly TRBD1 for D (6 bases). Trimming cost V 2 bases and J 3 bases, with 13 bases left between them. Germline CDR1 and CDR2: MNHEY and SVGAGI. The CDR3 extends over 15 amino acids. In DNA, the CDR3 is TGTGCCAGCAGTTACGGGCAGGGGTTCGACTATGGCTACACCTTC. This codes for CASSYGQGFDYGYTF.

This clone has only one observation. CDR3 region: CAWSVTDGGAYGYTF. DNA for the CDR3: TGTGCCTGGAGTGTAACGGACGGGGGTGCCTATGGCTACACCTTC. The chain couples TRBV30 to TRBJ1-2, with D tentatively TRBD1 (5 bases). Germline-derived CDR1 and CDR2 are GTSNPN and SVGIG (reference sequence). V lost 0 bases to trimming and J lost 4 bases, with 15 bases between them. The CDR3 has 15 residues. Full variable domain (outside the CDR3, taken from reference TRBV30 and TRBJ1-2): SQTIHQWPATLVQPVGSPLSLECTVEGTSNPNLYWYRQAAGRGLQLLFYSVGIGQISSEVPQNLSASRPQDRQFILSSKKLLLSDSGFYLCAWSVTDGGAYGYTFGSGTRLTVV.

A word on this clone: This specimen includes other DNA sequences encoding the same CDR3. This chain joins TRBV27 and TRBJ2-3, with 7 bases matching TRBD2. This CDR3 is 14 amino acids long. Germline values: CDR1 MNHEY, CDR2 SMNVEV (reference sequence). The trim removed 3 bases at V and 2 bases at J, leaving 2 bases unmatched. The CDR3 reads CASSLGLSTDTQYF. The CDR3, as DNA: TGTGCCAGCAGTTTGGGACTATCCACAGATACGCAGTATTTT.

In DNA form, the CDR3 reads TGTGCCAGCAGTTACTCTGCAGGGGCAAATCAGCCCCAGCATTTT. Translation gives CASSYSAGANQPQHF. This chain connects TRBV6-5 to TRBJ1-5, with a possible D match to TRBD1 (6 bases). In germline, CDR1 is MNHEY, CDR2 SVGAGI. The CDR3 covers 15 residues. V shed 0 bases and J shed 4 bases, with 10 bases lying between them.

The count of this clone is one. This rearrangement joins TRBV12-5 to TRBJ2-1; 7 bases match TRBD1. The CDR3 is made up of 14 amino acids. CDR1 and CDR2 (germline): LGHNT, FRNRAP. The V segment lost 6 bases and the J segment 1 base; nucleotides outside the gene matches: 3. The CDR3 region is CASGDRESYNEQFF. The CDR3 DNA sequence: TGTGCTAGTGGCGACAGGGAATCCTACAATGAGCAGTTCTTC. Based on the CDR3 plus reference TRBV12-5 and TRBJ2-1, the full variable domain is DARVTQTPRHKVTEMGQEVTMRCQPILGHNTVFWYRQTMMQGLELLAYFRNRAPLDDSGMPKDRFSAEMPDATLATLKIQPSEPRDSAVYFCASGDRESYNEQFFGPGTRLTVL.

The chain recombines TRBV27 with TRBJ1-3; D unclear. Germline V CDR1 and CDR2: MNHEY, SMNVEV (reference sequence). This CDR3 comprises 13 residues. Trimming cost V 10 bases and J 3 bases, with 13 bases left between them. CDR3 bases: TGTGCCACCTTTTCGGAGCTTGGAAACACCATATATTTT. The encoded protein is CATFSELGNTIYF.

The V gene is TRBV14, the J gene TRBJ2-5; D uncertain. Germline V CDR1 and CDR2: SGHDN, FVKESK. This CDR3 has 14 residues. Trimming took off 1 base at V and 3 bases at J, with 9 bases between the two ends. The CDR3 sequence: CASSQGGSKETQYF. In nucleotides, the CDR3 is TGTGCCAGCAGCCAAGGGGGAAGCAAAGAGACCCAGTACTTC.

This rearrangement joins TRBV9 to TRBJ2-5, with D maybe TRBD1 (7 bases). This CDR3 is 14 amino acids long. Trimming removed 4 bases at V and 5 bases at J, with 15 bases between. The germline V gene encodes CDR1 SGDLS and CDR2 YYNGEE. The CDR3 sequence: CASSPRGAGETQYF. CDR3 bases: TGTGCCAGCAGCCCCAGGGGGGCCGGGGAGACCCAGTACTTC. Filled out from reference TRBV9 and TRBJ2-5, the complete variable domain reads DSGVTQTPKHLITATGQRVTLRCSPRSGDLSVYWYQQSLDQGLQFLIQYYNGEERAKGNILERFSAQQFPDLHSELNLSSLELGDSALYFCASSPRGAGETQYFGPGTRLLVL.

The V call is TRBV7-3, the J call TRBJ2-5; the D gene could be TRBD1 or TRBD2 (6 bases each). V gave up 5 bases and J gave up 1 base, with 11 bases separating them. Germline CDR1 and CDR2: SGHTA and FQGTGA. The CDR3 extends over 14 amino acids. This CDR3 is CASSQGGTQETQYF. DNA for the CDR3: TGTGCCAGCAGCCAAGGGGGGACCCAAGAGACCCAGTACTTC.

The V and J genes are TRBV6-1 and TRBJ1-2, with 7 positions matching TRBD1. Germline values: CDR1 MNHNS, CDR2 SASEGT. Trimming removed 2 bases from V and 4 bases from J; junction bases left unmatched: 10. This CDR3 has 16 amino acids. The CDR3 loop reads CASSETPGGDGYGYTF. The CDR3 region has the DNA TGTGCCAGCAGTGAAACCCCAGGGGGTGATGGCTATGGCTACACCTTC.

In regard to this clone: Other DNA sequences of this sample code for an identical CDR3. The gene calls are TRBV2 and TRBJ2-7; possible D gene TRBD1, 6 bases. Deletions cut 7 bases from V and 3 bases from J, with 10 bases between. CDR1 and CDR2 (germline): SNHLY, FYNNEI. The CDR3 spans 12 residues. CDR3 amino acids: CASNGRGYEQYF. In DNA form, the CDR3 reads TGTGCCAGCAACGGCAGGGGCTACGAGCAGTACTTC.

The DNA of the CDR3 is TGTGCCAGCAGTCCTTTCGGCCCCGATACGCAGTATTTT. Amino acids: CASSPFGPDTQYF. J is TRBJ2-3 and V is TRBV27, with D unclear. V lost 5 bases to trimming and J lost 6 bases, with 12 bases between them. This CDR3 comprises 13 residues. Germline lookup yields CDR1 MNHEY and CDR2 SMNVEV (reference sequence).

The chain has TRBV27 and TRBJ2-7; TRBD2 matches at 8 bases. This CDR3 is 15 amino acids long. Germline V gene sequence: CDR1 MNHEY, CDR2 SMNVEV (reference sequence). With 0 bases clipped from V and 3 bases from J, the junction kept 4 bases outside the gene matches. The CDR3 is CASSLSVTSDYEQYF. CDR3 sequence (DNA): TGTGCCAGCAGTTTATCGGTGACTAGCGACTACGAGCAGTACTTC.

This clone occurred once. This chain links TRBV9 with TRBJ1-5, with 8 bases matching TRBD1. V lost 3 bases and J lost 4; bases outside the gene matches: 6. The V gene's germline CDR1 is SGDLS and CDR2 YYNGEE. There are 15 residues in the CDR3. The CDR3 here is CASSEWTGRNQPQHF. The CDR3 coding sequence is TGTGCCAGCAGCGAATGGACAGGGAGGAATCAGCCCCAGCATTTT.